This passage covers 27 T cell receptor beta chains from one sample sequenced in a study of STAT3 mutations in large granular lymphocyte leukemia. The study's findings and limits: In T-cell large granular lymphocyte leukemia, about half of patients showed multiple immunodominant subclonotypes.

These receptors' targets are unknown. Clones were sequenced by immunoSEQ multiplex PCR, and TCRdb holds only the in-frame ones, with some missing. The top ten clones hold roughly 37% of a sample with about 10,000 clones, roughly 91% of them seen once. The sequenced material came from peripheral blood mononuclear cells. All receptors come from a man in his 60s with T-cell large granular lymphocyte leukemia. Some clones in this sample may be carry-over from other donors' samples.

V usage is TRBV15 and J usage is TRBJ2-1; 10 nucleotides align to TRBD2. The CDR3 has 16 amino acids. Germline CDR1 is LNHNV and CDR2 is YYDKDF (reference sequence). V dropped 0 bases and J dropped 8; count of bases not matched to a gene: 7. The CDR3 nucleotides are TGTGCCACCAGCAGAGACCTAGCGGGAGACGTTGATGAGCAGTTCTTC. It is translated as CATSRDLAGDVDEQFF.

The J gene is TRBJ1-4, the V gene TRBV30; 8 bases fit TRBD1. This CDR3 spans 12 amino acids. CDR1 GTSNPN and CDR2 SVGIG come from the germline V gene (reference sequence). Trimming cost V 8 bases and J 7 bases; bases outside gene matches: 6. CDR3 in DNA: TGTGCCCGCAGGGGGCGAGGTGAAAAACTGTTTTTT. Encoded protein: CARRGRGEKLFF. The variable domain in full, completed from reference TRBV30 and TRBJ1-4, reads SQTIHQWPATLVQPVGSPLSLECTVEGTSNPNLYWYRQAAGRGLQLLFYSVGIGQISSEVPQNLSASRPQDRQFILSSKKLLLSDSGFYLCARRGRGEKLFFGSGTQLSVL.

The V and J genes are TRBV7-9 and TRBJ1-2; the D gene is possibly TRBD1 (5 bases). In germline, CDR1 is SEHNR, CDR2 FQNEAQ (reference sequence). The V end was cut by 5 bases, the J end by 6 bases, with 13 bases between. The CDR3 is made up of 13 amino acids. In nucleotides, the CDR3 is TGTGCCAGCAGCCCCTATAAGGGGAATGGCTACACCTTC. Its protein product is CASSPYKGNGYTF.

This chain joins TRBV5-1 and TRBJ2-7; tentatively, D is TRBD2 (6 bases). Trimming took off 0 bases at V and 4 bases at J, with 8 bases between the two ends. The CDR3 totals 13 residues. CDR1 SGHRS and CDR2 YFSETQ come from the germline V gene. DNA for the CDR3: TGCGCCAGCAGCTTGGCAGGGAGGTACGAGCAGTACTTC. Its protein product is CASSLAGRYEQYF.

The chain joins TRBV7-8 to TRBJ2-5; possibly TRBD1 for D (5 bases). CDR1 and CDR2 from the germline V gene are SGHVS and FQNEAQ. V was pared by 2 bases and J by 2 bases, with 18 bases between. The CDR3 sequence is 17 residues long. The CDR3 DNA reads as TGTGCCAGCAGCTTATTTGGCGCTAGTAGGGGTCAAGAGACCCAGTACTTC. Translation gives CASSLFGASRGQETQYF.

CDR3 residues: CAYSFPGQTRTEAFF. Written as DNA, the CDR3 is TGTGCCTACAGTTTTCCGGGACAGACAAGGACTGAAGCTTTCTTT. The V and J genes are TRBV7-9 and TRBJ1-1, with TRBD1 matching over 7 bases. V lost 11 bases to trimming and J lost 5 bases; unmatched junction nucleotides: 17. The CDR3 extends over 15 amino acids. In germline, CDR1 is SEHNR, CDR2 FQNEAQ (reference sequence).

This clone was recorded once. The V and J genes are TRBV10-3 and TRBJ1-6; 8 nucleotides line up with TRBD1. This CDR3 is 15 amino acids long. V shed 2 bases and J 8 bases; nucleotides not matched to a gene: 5. CDR1 is ENHRY, CDR2 SYGVKD, per germline. The DNA of the CDR3 is TGTGCCATCAGTGAGGACCCGGACAGGGATTCACCCCTCCACTTT. It yields the protein CAISEDPDRDSPLHF.

The J gene is TRBJ2-3, the V gene TRBV5-1, with D unresolved. The CDR3 consists of 15 residues. The V gene lost 5 bases and the J gene lost 0 bases, with 13 bases spanning the gap. The V gene's germline CDR1 is SGHRS and CDR2 YFSETQ. The CDR3 sequence is CASRAAVGSTDTQYF. In DNA, the CDR3 is TGCGCCAGCAGGGCCGCGGTTGGGAGCACAGATACGCAGTATTTT.

The V call is TRBV6-1, the J call TRBJ1-6; D is ambiguous. Trimming shortened V by 0 bases and J by 8 bases, and 5 bases separated the two germline ends. CDR1 and CDR2 from the germline V gene are MNHNS and SASEGT. The CDR3 contains 13 residues. CDR3 sequence reads: CASSEAGDSPLHF. The CDR3 bases are TGTGCCAGCAGTGAAGCGGGAGATTCACCCCTCCACTTT.

The chain has TRBV30 and TRBJ2-7; a possible D gene is TRBD1 (6 bases). CDR1 and CDR2 from the germline V gene are GTSNPN and SVGIG (reference sequence). The CDR3 sequence is 14 residues long. V lost 1 base, J lost 2 bases, and 12 bases lay in between. The CDR3 region has the DNA TGTGCCTGGAGTGCAGGGGCGGGTACCTACGAGCAGTACTTC. Its translation: CAWSAGAGTYEQYF.

The V and J genes are TRBV6-1 and TRBJ2-7, with D perhaps given as TRBD1 or TRBD2 (5 bases each). CDR1 and CDR2 (germline): MNHNS, SASEGT. CDR3 length: 15 amino acids. Trimming removed 2 bases from V and 2 bases from J, with 13 bases in between. The CDR3 DNA reads TGTGCCAGCAGTGAATCGTGGGACCAAACCTACGAGCAGTACTTC. Translating it yields CASSESWDQTYEQYF.

This clone was found once. V gene TRBV30 combines with J gene TRBJ2-5, with 7 bases identical to TRBD1. CDR3 size: 15 residues. The trim removed 4 bases at V and 9 bases at J, leaving 17 bases unmatched. The germline CDR1 and CDR2 sequences are GTSNPN and SVGIG (reference sequence). The CDR3 DNA sequence: TGTGCCTGGATGCCCCCCGGGCCGACGACAGGGTCCCAGTACTTC. Its protein is CAWMPPGPTTGSQYF.

The CDR3 sequence: CASSDRDGTDTQYF. DNA for the CDR3: TGTGCCAGCTCCGACAGGGATGGCACAGATACGCAGTATTTT. The rearrangement uses TRBV18 and TRBJ2-3, with TRBD1 identical over 7 bases. V trimming: 6 bases; J trimming: 1 base; junction bases outside the gene matches: 4. CDR1 and CDR2 from the germline V gene are KGHSH and LQKENI. The CDR3 covers 14 residues.

This chain links TRBV6-5 with TRBJ2-1, with 8 bases fitting TRBD1. Looked up from germline, CDR1 is MNHEY and CDR2 is SVGAGI. V gave up 4 bases and J gave up 10 bases; unmatched junction bases: 12. The CDR3 contains 15 residues. In DNA, the CDR3 is TGTGCCAGCAGTTCCGGGACAGGACTCCTCGGGGAGCAGTTCTTC. Amino acid sequence: CASSSGTGLLGEQFF.

The chain employs TRBV25-1 and TRBJ1-5; TRBD1 agrees at 7 bases. V was clipped by 7 bases and J by 2 bases; unmatched bases: 5. This CDR3 has 14 amino acids. CDR1 and CDR2 (germline): MGHDK, SYGVNS. The CDR3 DNA reads as TGTGCCAGCACAGGGGGGGGAGGCAATCAGCCCCAGCATTTT. It translates to CASTGGGGNQPQHF. The entire variable domain, with the rest obtained from reference TRBV25-1 and TRBJ1-5, is as follows: EADIYQTPRYLVIGTGKKITLECSQTMGHDKMYWYQQDPGMELHLIHYSYGVNSTEKGDLSSESTVSRIRTEHFPLTLESARPSHTSQYLCASTGGGGNQPQHFGDGTRLSIL.

This chain connects TRBV4-2 to TRBJ2-1, with 11 bases matching TRBD2. After removal of 3 bases from V and 4 bases from J, the junction contained 5 bases not matched to a gene. This CDR3 has 16 residues. CDR1 is LGHNA, CDR2 YNFKEQ, per germline. The CDR3 region has the DNA TGTGCCAGCAGCCAGGGGACTAGCGGACTTTACAATGAGCAGTTCTTC. Its translation: CASSQGTSGLYNEQFF.

The chain uses TRBV5-1 and TRBJ1-2, with unresolved D. Germline CDR1 SGHRS, CDR2 YFSETQ. The V end was cut by 0 bases, the J end by 8 bases, with 14 bases between. The CDR3 extends over 14 amino acids. The DNA of the CDR3 is TGCGCCAGCAGCTTGGCTGGGCAGGTGGAGGGCTACACCTTC. This encodes CASSLAGQVEGYTF. The variable domain in full, with the rest retrieved from reference TRBV5-1 and TRBJ1-2, is KAGVTQTPRYLIKTRGQQVTLSCSPISGHRSVSWYQQTPGQGLQFLFEYFSETQRNKGNFPGRFSGRQFSNSRSEMNVSTLELGDSALYLCASSLAGQVEGYTFGSGTRLTVV.

The chain couples TRBV30 to TRBJ1-1; D not resolved. Germline-derived CDR1 and CDR2 are GTSNPN and SVGIG (reference sequence). Trimming took off 3 bases at V and 0 bases at J, with 8 bases between the two ends. There are 13 residues in the CDR3. The CDR3: CAWSSGLNTEAFF. The DNA for the CDR3 is TGTGCCTGGAGCTCGGGCCTGAACACTGAAGCTTTCTTT. The complete variable domain, with remaining parts taken from reference TRBV30 and TRBJ1-1, reads SQTIHQWPATLVQPVGSPLSLECTVEGTSNPNLYWYRQAAGRGLQLLFYSVGIGQISSEVPQNLSASRPQDRQFILSSKKLLLSDSGFYLCAWSSGLNTEAFFGQGTRLTVV.

The chain is built from TRBV2 and TRBJ2-5; D is perhaps TRBD1 (6 bases). The CDR3 is made up of 14 amino acids. V lost 2 bases and J lost 1, with 8 bases in between. CDR1 and CDR2 from the germline V gene are SNHLY and FYNNEI. The CDR3, as DNA: TGTGCCAGCAGTGAACGGACAGTCCAAGAGACCCAGTACTTC. It encodes CASSERTVQETQYF.

CDR3: CASSGGKGGYGYTF. In nucleotides, the CDR3 is TGTGCCAGCAGTGGGGGGAAAGGTGGATATGGCTACACCTTC. The chain is built from TRBV2 and TRBJ1-2, with a possible D match to TRBD1 (5 bases). The CDR3 runs to 14 residues. Trimming cost V 4 bases and J 5 bases, with 14 bases left between them. Germline CDR1 reads SNHLY; CDR2 reads FYNNEI.

V usage is TRBV27 and J usage is TRBJ2-5; D is undetermined. Germline assignment: CDR1 MNHEY and CDR2 SMNVEV (reference sequence). CDR3 length: 15 residues. V lost 5 bases and J 0 bases, leaving 13 bases between the germline ends. This CDR3 is CASSQTAGDQETQYF. The CDR3 DNA is TGTGCCAGCAGTCAAACCGCAGGTGACCAAGAGACCCAGTACTTC.

V usage is TRBV20-1 and J usage is TRBJ1-2; D is unclear. Germline CDR1 DFQATT, CDR2 SNEGSKA (reference sequence). The CDR3 sequence is 11 residues long. The V end was cut by 0 bases, the J end by 9 bases, with 8 bases between. For the CDR3, the DNA is TGCAGTGCTAGAGACCGGGCTCGCTACACCTTC. Protein product: CSARDRARYTF.

This chain links TRBV9 with TRBJ1-5, with a possible D match to TRBD1 (5 bases). This CDR3 has 14 amino acids. V dropped 0 bases and J dropped 5 bases, with 9 bases sitting between them. CDR1 is SGDLS, CDR2 YYNGEE, per germline. CDR3 sequence (DNA): TGTGCCAGCAGCGTAGGTCAGGGATATCAGCCCCAGCATTTT. As protein: CASSVGQGYQPQHF.

The chain carries TRBV7-2 and TRBJ2-2, with D unclear. The germline gives CDR1 SGHTA, CDR2 FQGNSA. The V end lost 8 bases, the J end lost 9 bases, and 13 bases lay between the germline ends. This CDR3 comprises 12 residues. CDR3 coding DNA: TGTGCCAGCGAGCGATCAAGCCGGGAGCTGTTTTTT. It specifies CASERSSRELFF.

CDR3 in DNA: TGTGCCAGCAGCTTACACAGGACCGGGGAGCTGTTTTTT. Residues: CASSLHRTGELFF. The J gene is TRBJ2-2, the V gene TRBV7-2, with D possibly TRBD1 on 5 matching bases. CDR3 length equals 13 residues. The V and J ends lost 2 bases and 5 bases respectively, with 6 bases between them. In germline, CDR1 is SGHTA, CDR2 FQGNSA.

This clone came up a few times. The chain recombines TRBV27 with TRBJ2-7, with D possibly matching TRBD1 (6 bases). CDR3 length equals 14 residues. Trimming pared 0 bases from V and 7 bases from J, leaving 13 bases between. CDR1 and CDR2 from the germline V gene are MNHEY and SMNVEV (reference sequence). In DNA, the CDR3 is TGTGCCAGCAGTTTATCGGGGGCCCAGGGAGAGCAGTACTTC. This gives the protein CASSLSGAQGEQYF.

The J gene is TRBJ1-5, the V gene TRBV7-2; TRBD1 might be the D (5 bases). The CDR3 is 15 amino acids. From germline, CDR1 is SGHTA and CDR2 FQGNSA. V dropped 5 bases and J dropped 3 bases, with 14 bases sitting between them. CDR3: CASSPRDGFNQPQHF. The CDR3 bases are TGTGCCAGCAGCCCTAGGGACGGCTTCAATCAGCCCCAGCATTTT.